This T cell receptor beta chain comes out of a study of shared clonotypes between healthy human individuals (dated by TCRdb to 2020 to 2021). Describing the broader study: A few men and two women, aged 18 to 49 years, made up the cohort. Between about 0.8 and 9 billion PBMCs per donor were obtained by leukapheresis. For each donor, CD4 naive and CD4 memory were each given three plates, CD8 naive was given two plates, and CD8 memory was given one plate. To estimate repertoire size and how much clonotype sharing occurs between individuals, the study deeply sequenced the blood TCR repertoires of 5 or 6 healthy adults. Different laboratories and diverse techniques were used to prepare libraries and sequence TCR repertoires, to increase sequencing depth and limit assay-specific biases.

Overall study outcomes, separate from this receptor: Rarefaction of sorted-subset datasets indicated incomplete sequencing despite the large sequencing depth. Pairwise subsampling led to the expectation that sequencing depth would affect the degree of clonotype sharing among donors. Sampling was limited to blood, and TCR repertoires in tissue likely differ from TCR repertoires in blood. Naive subsets generally had larger estimated clonotype richness than memory subsets. Across four donors, approximately 5% of naive CD4, around 3.3% of naive CD8, about 2.3% of memory CD4, and 0.4% of memory CD8 clonotypes were shared. Compared with non-shared clonotypes, clonotypes shared by all four sorted-subset donors had higher generation probabilities. The small number of donors limited the genetic and exposure-history diversity represented.

TCR CDR3 regions were amplified from genomic DNA by multiplex PCR using the deep immunoSEQ assay. Extracted genomic DNA from each cell subset was distributed evenly across all wells of several immunoSEQ 96-well plates, and each plate was treated as a replicate. For sorted subsets, about 200 ng genomic DNA, equal to tens of thousands of T cell genomes, was loaded into each replicate PCR. Purified libraries were measured with a Qubit 3.0 fluorometer, size-checked on a Bioanalyzer 2100, and measured again with the KAPA Library Quantification kit. Each immunoSEQ 96-well plate was sequenced on its own single-read 150-cycle Illumina NextSeq 550 flow cell. Turning to the authors' computational methods: The immunoSEQ output contained only junctional sequences without quality scores, so filtering could not match that applied to full-length reads. Sequences were annotated with PyIR, a Python wrapper for IgBLAST v1.9, using IMGT germline references to assign V/J genes and CDR3. Reads were filtered out if the reads had weak V/J assignments (E-value above 1e-6), no CDR3, stop codons, out-of-frame junctions, or ambiguous translated residues. A V3J clonotype was defined by an identical inferred V gene, J gene, and CDR3 amino acid sequence. The percentage overlap between two repertoires was calculated by dividing the number of shared unique clonotypes by the size of the smaller repertoire. RTK rarefaction, the Chao1 estimator, and Recon v2.1 estimates of unobserved clonotypes were used to assess repertoire richness. Generation probabilities for all TCRbeta clonotypes obtained by the gDNA method from several donors were computed using OLGA. TCRdb holds this immuneACCESS table with in-frame rearrangements only. Some clones are missing; in checked studies, unresolved V genes explain under half, and the rest has no known cause. The DNA gave D and trimming, while V, J and clone size come from that table. The sample table holds approximately 2.3 million clones, of which 90% to 95% were seen once. Jointly, the top ten make up about 0.37% of the sample.

With regard to this clone: The target of this receptor is not known. Per-base quality was not reported, and no clone a single base away is much larger than it.

Donors were healthy HIV-negative adults with no recently reported acute infections or vaccinations. All donors were Caucasian adults living in Nashville, Tennessee, USA. CD4+ T cells were enriched through magnetic negative selection, after which naive cells were positively selected on CD45RA and the remaining negative fraction served as the memory subset. Blood was collected by leukapheresis, and PBMCs were isolated by Ficoll-Histopaque density gradient centrifugation and then cryopreserved in liquid nitrogen vapor phase. Purity and quantity of every magnetically sorted T cell population were checked by analytical flow cytometry. From each sorted fraction, genomic DNA was isolated and quantified by UV absorbance on a Nanodrop 2000c. The germline V gene supplies CDR1 KGHSH and CDR2 LQKENI. Including cysteine and phenylalanine, the CDR3 has 14 amino acids. The entry retains the CDR3 DNA only, 42 bases that are in frame from base 1. V is cut by 2 bases and J by 2 bases, and the space between the germline ends is 9 bases.

The chain was built from TRBV18 and TRBJ2-5, with the D segment identity uncertain. The receptor's source is a man aged 18 to 29 in good health. Some clones in this sample may be carry-over from other donors' samples. Sequencing was performed on naive CD4+ T cells from PBMCs. The cell subset or site label corresponds to: CD45RA+ positively selected. The CDR3 protein sequence reads: CASSPLGIQETQYF. Read as DNA, the sequence is TGTGCCAGCTCACCATTGGGGATTCAAGAGACCCAGTACTTC.